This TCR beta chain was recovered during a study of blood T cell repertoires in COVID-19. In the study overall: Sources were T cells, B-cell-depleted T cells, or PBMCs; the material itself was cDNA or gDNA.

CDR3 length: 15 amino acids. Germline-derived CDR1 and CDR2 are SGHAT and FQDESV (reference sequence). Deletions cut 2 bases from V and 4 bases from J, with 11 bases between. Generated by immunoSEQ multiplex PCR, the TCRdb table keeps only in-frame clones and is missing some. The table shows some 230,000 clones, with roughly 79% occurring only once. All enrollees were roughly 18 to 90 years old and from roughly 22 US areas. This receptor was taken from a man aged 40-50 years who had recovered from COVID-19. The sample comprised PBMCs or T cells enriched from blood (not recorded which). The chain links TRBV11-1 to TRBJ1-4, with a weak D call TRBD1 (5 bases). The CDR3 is CASSLRDSFNEKLFF. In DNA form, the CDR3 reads TGTGCCAGCAGCTTACGTGACAGCTTTAATGAAAAACTGTTTTTT.